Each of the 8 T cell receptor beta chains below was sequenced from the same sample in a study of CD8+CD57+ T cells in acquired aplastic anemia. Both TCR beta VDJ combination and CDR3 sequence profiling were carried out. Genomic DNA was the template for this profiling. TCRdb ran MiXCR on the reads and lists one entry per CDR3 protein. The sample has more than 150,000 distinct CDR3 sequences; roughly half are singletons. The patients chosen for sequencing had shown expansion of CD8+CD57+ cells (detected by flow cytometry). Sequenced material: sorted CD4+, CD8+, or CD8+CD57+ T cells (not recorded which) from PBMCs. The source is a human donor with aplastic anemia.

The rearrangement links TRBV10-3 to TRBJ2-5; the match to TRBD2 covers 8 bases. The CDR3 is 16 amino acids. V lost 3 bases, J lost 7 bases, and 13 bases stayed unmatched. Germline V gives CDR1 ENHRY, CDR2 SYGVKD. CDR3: CAISEVSSGSSGTQYF. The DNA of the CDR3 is TGTGCCATCAGTGAAGTGTCTAGCGGGTCCTCTGGGACCCAGTACTTC.

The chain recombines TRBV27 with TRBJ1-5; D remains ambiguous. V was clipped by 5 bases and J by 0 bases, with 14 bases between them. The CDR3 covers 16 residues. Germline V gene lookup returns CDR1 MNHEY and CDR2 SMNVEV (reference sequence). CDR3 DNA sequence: TGTGCCAGCAGTCCGCTGGGCGGGTATAGCAATCAGCCCCAGCATTTT. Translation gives CASSPLGGYSNQPQHF.

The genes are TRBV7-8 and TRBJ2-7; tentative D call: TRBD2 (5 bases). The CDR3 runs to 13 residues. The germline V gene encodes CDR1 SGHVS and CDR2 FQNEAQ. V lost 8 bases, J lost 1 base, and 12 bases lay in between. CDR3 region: CASVREVSYEQYF. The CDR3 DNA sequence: TGTGCCAGCGTGAGGGAAGTTTCCTACGAGCAGTACTTC.

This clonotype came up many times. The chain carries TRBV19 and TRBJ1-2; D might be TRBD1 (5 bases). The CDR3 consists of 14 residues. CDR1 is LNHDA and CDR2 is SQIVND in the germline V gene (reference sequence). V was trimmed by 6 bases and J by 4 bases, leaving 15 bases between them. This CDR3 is CASRADRAVYGYTF. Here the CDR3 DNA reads TGTGCCAGTAGAGCAGACAGAGCGGTCTATGGCTACACCTTC.

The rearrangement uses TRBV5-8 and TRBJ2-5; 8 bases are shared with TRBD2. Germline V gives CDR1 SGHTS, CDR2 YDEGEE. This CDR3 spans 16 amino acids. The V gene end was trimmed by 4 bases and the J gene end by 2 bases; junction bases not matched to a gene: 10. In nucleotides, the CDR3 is TGTGCCAGCAGCCAGGGTAGCGGGACCAGACAAGAGACCCAGTACTTC. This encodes CASSQGSGTRQETQYF.

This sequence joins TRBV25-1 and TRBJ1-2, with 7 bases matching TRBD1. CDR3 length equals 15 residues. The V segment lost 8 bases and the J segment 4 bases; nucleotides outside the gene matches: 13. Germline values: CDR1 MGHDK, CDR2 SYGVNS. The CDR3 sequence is CASSPAGGPSYGYTF. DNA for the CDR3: TGTGCCAGCTCACCAGCAGGGGGACCGAGCTATGGCTACACCTTC.

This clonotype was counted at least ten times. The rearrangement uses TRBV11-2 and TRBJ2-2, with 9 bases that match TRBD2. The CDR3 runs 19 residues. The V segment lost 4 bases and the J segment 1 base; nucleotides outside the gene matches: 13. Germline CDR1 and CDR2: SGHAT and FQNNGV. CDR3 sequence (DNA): TGTGCCAGCAGCTCCCTCGCGGGAGGGCCGATAATGAACACCGGGGAGCTGTTTTTT. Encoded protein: CASSSLAGGPIMNTGELFF.

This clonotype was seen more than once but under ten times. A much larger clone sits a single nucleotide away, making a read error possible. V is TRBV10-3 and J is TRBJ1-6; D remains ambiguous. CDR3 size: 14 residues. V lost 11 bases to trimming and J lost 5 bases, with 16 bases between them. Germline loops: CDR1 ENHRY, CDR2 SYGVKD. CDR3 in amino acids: CACSGQTNNSPLHF. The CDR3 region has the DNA TGTGCCTGCAGTGGGCAGACGAATAATTCACCCCTCCACTTT.